A single sample is the source of the 23 T cell receptor beta chains below, sequenced in a study of CD8 T cells in Susac syndrome. Random hexamers were used to reverse transcribe an amount of about 0.45 to 1 ug RNA. TCRdb processed the immunoSEQ multiplex PCR reads anew with MiXCR; each CDR3 protein has one entry. The data contain around 140,000 distinct CDR3 sequences, approximately 93% of them singletons. Sequencing was done on a sample of CD4+ T cells from PBMCs. These receptors all come from a human donor in good health.

CDR3 DNA sequence: TGTGCCAGCAGCCAGCACAGGGTTCGGGACACTGAAGCTTTCTTT. It specifies CASSQHRVRDTEAFF. This chain uses TRBV14 with TRBJ1-1, with TRBD1 as a possible D gene (6 bases). Trimming shortened V by 3 bases and J by 3 bases, and 14 bases separated the two germline ends. CDR1 is SGHDN and CDR2 is FVKESK in the germline V gene. This CDR3 region has 15 residues.

The J gene is TRBJ2-3, the V gene TRBV7-9, with D perhaps TRBD1 (5 bases). Germline values: CDR1 SEHNR, CDR2 FQNEAQ (reference sequence). The CDR3 loop spans 14 amino acids. V lost 1 base to trimming and J lost 2 bases, with 7 bases between them. The CDR3 reads CASSLEGDTDTQYF. The CDR3 bases are TGTGCCAGCAGCTTAGAAGGGGACACAGATACGCAGTATTTT.

V gene TRBV12-3 or TRBV12-4 combines with J gene TRBJ2-3, with 7 bases identical to TRBD2. The V and J ends lost 3 bases and 4 bases, in that order; junction bases with no gene match: 4. The CDR3 totals 14 residues. The DNA for the CDR3 is TGTGCCAGCAGTTTCGGGGGGTCATCAGATACGCAGTATTTT. Its protein is CASSFGGSSDTQYF.

This chain uses TRBV27 with TRBJ2-1; D not certain. The germline V gene encodes CDR1 MNHEY and CDR2 SMNVEV (reference sequence). Trimming removed 5 bases at V and 0 bases at J, with 11 bases between. The CDR3 length is 15 residues. CDR3 DNA sequence: TGTGCCAGCAGTATTATACTCAGCTCCTACAATGAGCAGTTCTTC. This sequence encodes CASSIILSSYNEQFF.

The rearrangement links TRBV29-1 to TRBJ2-7, with 10 bases fitting TRBD1. The V gene end was trimmed by 5 bases and the J gene end by 2 bases; junction bases not matched to a gene: 6. Germline-derived CDR1 and CDR2 are SQVTM and ANQGSEA. The CDR3 sequence is 14 residues long. CDR3: CSVFRQGAPYEQYF. DNA for the CDR3: TGCAGCGTTTTTAGACAGGGGGCTCCCTACGAGCAGTACTTC.

The gene calls are TRBV5-4 and TRBJ2-7; TRBD1 matches at 7 bases. V dropped 2 bases and J dropped 1; count of bases not matched to a gene: 6. Per the germline V gene, CDR1 is SGHNT and CDR2 is YYREEE (reference sequence). This CDR3 has 15 residues. CDR3 DNA sequence: TGTGCCAGCAGCTTAATGGGACAGCTTTCCTACGAGCAGTACTTC. It yields the protein CASSLMGQLSYEQYF.

The chain uses TRBV6-2 or TRBV6-3 and TRBJ2-3, with 11 bases aligning to TRBD2. Germline V gene sequence: CDR1 MNHEY, CDR2 SVGEGT. With 4 bases clipped from V and 2 bases from J, the junction kept 5 bases outside the gene matches. CDR3 length equals 16 residues. The CDR3: CASSFRLAGLTDTQYF. CDR3 coding DNA: TGTGCCAGCAGTTTTCGACTAGCGGGACTCACAGATACGCAGTATTTT.

The chain couples TRBV7-9 to TRBJ2-7; TRBD1 is a possible D gene (6 bases). CDR3 length: 13 amino acids. Trimming shortened V by 4 bases and J by 5 bases, and 12 bases separated the two germline ends. Germline CDR1 SEHNR, CDR2 FQNEAQ (reference sequence). The CDR3: CASSSLGGDEQYF. Here the CDR3 DNA reads TGTGCCAGCAGCTCCCTAGGGGGAGACGAGCAGTACTTC.

The chain joins TRBV14 to TRBJ1-1; D not resolved. This CDR3 has 11 residues. V dropped 5 bases and J dropped 5 bases, with 6 bases sitting between them. Germline CDR1 SGHDN, CDR2 FVKESK. This chain's CDR3 is CASSMRTEAFF. CDR3 in DNA: TGTGCCAGCAGCATGAGGACTGAAGCTTTCTTT.

As DNA, the CDR3 is TGTGCCAGCAGTACCCCGGGACTTTTAATCTCCTACGAGCAGTACTTC. Translating it yields CASSTPGLLISYEQYF. The chain combines TRBV12-3 or TRBV12-4 with TRBJ2-7; perhaps TRBD2 as D (6 bases). This CDR3 comprises 16 residues. The ends were cut back, 5 bases at V and 0 bases at J, with 17 bases in the middle.

With regard to this clonotype: At one boundary the junction diverges from the germline segment, which might be a read error. The chain links TRBV20-1 to TRBJ2-2, with unresolved D. The germline gives CDR1 DFQATT, CDR2 SNEGSKA (reference sequence). This CDR3 is 12 amino acids long. The DNA for the CDR3 is TGCAGTGTTAGAGCAATCACCGGGGAGCTGTTTTTT. The encoded protein is CSVRAITGELFF.

The V call is TRBV30, the J call TRBJ2-7; D possibly corresponds to TRBD2 (6 bases). CDR1 and CDR2 (germline): GTSNPN, SVGIG (reference sequence). V gave up 2 bases and J gave up 1 base, with 6 bases separating them. The CDR3 spans 12 residues. Here the CDR3 reads CAWSRGSYEQYF. The CDR3 coding sequence is TGTGCCTGGAGTCGGGGGTCCTACGAGCAGTACTTC.

V and J are TRBV5-5 and TRBJ2-1; D is unresolved. This CDR3 contains 12 residues. Germline V CDR1 and CDR2: SGHKS, YYEKEE (reference sequence). V lost 0 bases and J lost 9, with 7 bases in between. The CDR3 DNA follows: TGTGCCAGCAGCTTGGTGACGGGTGAGCAGTTCTTC. Translating gives CASSLVTGEQFF.

This chain links TRBV15 with TRBJ2-7, with D unresolved. Germline V gene data show CDR1 as LNHNV and CDR2 as YYDKDF (reference sequence). The CDR3 has 13 amino acids. V shed 6 bases and J shed 2 bases, with 11 bases lying between them. The CDR3 here is CATSFDPAYEQYF. CDR3 coding DNA: TGTGCCACCAGTTTTGACCCAGCCTACGAGCAGTACTTC. The entire variable domain, with the rest obtained from reference TRBV15 and TRBJ2-7, is as follows: DAMVIQNPRYQVTQFGKPVTLSCSQTLNHNVMYWYQQKSSQAPKLLFHYYDKDFNNEADTPDNFQSRRPNTSFCFLDIRSPGLGDTAMYLCATSFDPAYEQYFGPGTRLTVT.

The count of this clonotype is one. The rearrangement uses TRBV5-1 and TRBJ2-4, with 8 bases matching TRBD1. Trimming took 4 bases from V and 3 from J; bases not matched to a gene: 9. CDR3 size: 16 residues. Germline CDR1 reads SGHRS; CDR2 reads YFSETQ. For the CDR3, the DNA is TGCGCCAGCAGCCAAACCGACAGGGGTAGCAAAAACATTCAGTACTTC. It translates to CASSQTDRGSKNIQYF.

The chain recombines TRBV7-2 with TRBJ2-6; D is unclear. The CDR3 covers 16 residues. V was cut by 0 bases and J by 0 bases, with 6 bases left in between. CDR1 SGHTA and CDR2 FQGNSA come from the germline V gene. DNA of the CDR3: TGTGCCAGCAGCTTAGCCCTTGTCTCTGGGGCCAACGTCCTGACTTTC. Residues: CASSLALVSGANVLTF.

This chain links TRBV12-3 or TRBV12-4 with TRBJ1-5, with TRBD1 identical over 9 bases. The CDR3 runs 15 residues. V shed 5 bases, J shed 5 bases, and the junction held 7 bases outside the gene matches. The CDR3 spells CASSPGQGRDQPQHF. The CDR3 nucleotides read TGTGCCAGCAGTCCTGGACAGGGGCGGGATCAGCCCCAGCATTTT.

This clonotype occurred a few times. The chain employs TRBV7-2 and TRBJ1-5; D ambiguous. CDR1 and CDR2 from the germline V gene are SGHTA and FQGNSA. The V and J ends lost 1 base and 0 bases respectively, with 4 bases between them. The CDR3 spans 14 residues. The CDR3 reads CASSLVSSNQPQHF. The DNA for the CDR3 is TGTGCCAGCAGCTTAGTGTCTAGCAATCAGCCCCAGCATTTT.

The chain links TRBV29-1 to TRBJ2-5, with D perhaps matching TRBD2 (5 bases). V lost 4 bases to trimming and J lost 4 bases, with 7 bases between them. The CDR3 extends over 11 amino acids. CDR1 and CDR2 (germline): SQVTM, ANQGSEA. The CDR3 is CSVVGRETQYF. CDR3 DNA sequence: TGCAGCGTTGTAGGGAGAGAGACCCAGTACTTC.

The rearrangement links TRBV18 to TRBJ2-2; unclear D gene. Per the germline V gene, CDR1 is KGHSH and CDR2 is LQKENI. V was cut by 5 bases and J by 0 bases, with 13 bases left in between. The CDR3 covers 16 residues. In DNA form, the CDR3 reads TGTGCCAGCTCAAGGGCCAGGAACCCGAACACCGGGGAGCTGTTTTTT. This encodes CASSRARNPNTGELFF.

The J gene is TRBJ2-2, the V gene TRBV12-3 or TRBV12-4, with D uncertain. CDR3 size: 16 residues. V was shortened by 1 base and J by 1 base, with 10 bases between the two germline ends. The CDR3 sequence is CASSLVGFLNTGELFF. The DNA for the CDR3 is TGTGCCAGCAGTTTAGTAGGCTTCTTGAACACCGGGGAGCTGTTTTTT.

The V and J genes are TRBV10-3 and TRBJ2-2; D is uncertain. Per germline, CDR1 ENHRY and CDR2 SYGVKD. The CDR3 spans 11 residues. V lost 2 bases and J 7 bases, leaving 2 bases between the germline ends. DNA of the CDR3: TGTGCCATCAGTGAGATCGGGGAGCTGTTTTTT. This sequence encodes CAISEIGELFF.

The chain couples TRBV14 to TRBJ1-2; the D is unclear. Germline loops: CDR1 SGHDN, CDR2 FVKESK. There are 13 residues in the CDR3. V was cut by 1 base and J by 7 bases, with 10 bases left in between. CDR3 sequence reads: CASSQVQLAGYTF. The CDR3 DNA reads as TGTGCCAGCAGCCAAGTCCAGTTAGCTGGCTACACCTTC.